The 20 T cell receptor beta chains below were found in one sample sequenced in a study of CD8+ T cells in alopecia areata. Sequencing templates came from extracted RNA that was reverse transcribed into cDNA. The method was immunoSEQ multiplex PCR; TCRdb's version includes in-frame clones alone and lacks a portion of them. The data contain 150,000 or so clones, about 50% of them singletons. The sequencing here drew on CD8+ T cells sorted from blood, taken at week 0. The receptors stem from a human donor with alopecia areata.

This clone was counted only a few times. The rearrangement uses TRBV30 and TRBJ2-3; TRBD2 is a possible D gene (5 bases). CDR1 GTSNPN and CDR2 SVGIG come from the germline V gene (reference sequence). V was shortened by 2 bases and J by 4 bases, with 16 bases between the two germline ends. The CDR3 length is 15 residues. CDR3 amino acids: CAWSPPERAPDTQYF. In DNA, the CDR3 is TGTGCCTGGAGTCCCCCAGAGAGGGCGCCAGATACGCAGTATTTT.

The chain carries TRBV27 and TRBJ1-2, with TRBD1 matching over 8 bases. Losses at the gene ends were 6 bases for V and 0 bases for J; bases not matched to a gene: 15. CDR3 length equals 18 residues. The germline gives CDR1 MNHEY, CDR2 SMNVEV (reference sequence). For the CDR3, the DNA is TGTGCCAGCAGCCCAAGTCTCCAGGGGGCCGGGACTAACTATGGCTACACCTTC. The encoded protein is CASSPSLQGAGTNYGYTF.

A few counts support this clone. DNA of the CDR3: TGTGCCTGGAGTGAACTAGTGAAGGATACGCAGTATTTT. It yields the protein CAWSELVKDTQYF. The genes are TRBV30 and TRBJ2-3; D possibly corresponds to TRBD2 (5 bases). Per the germline V gene, CDR1 is GTSNPN and CDR2 is SVGIG (reference sequence). CDR3 length equals 13 residues. V was shortened by 1 base and J by 6 bases, with 11 bases between the two germline ends.

This clone was seen only a few times. CDR3 protein: CASSPTGQARTEAFF. CDR3 nucleotides: TGTGCCAGCAGCCCGACGGGACAGGCGAGAACTGAAGCTTTCTTT. This sequence joins TRBV7-8 and TRBJ1-1; 8 nucleotides align to TRBD1. V shed 5 bases and J 5 bases; nucleotides not matched to a gene: 10. This CDR3 spans 15 amino acids. CDR1 is SGHVS and CDR2 is FQNEAQ in the germline V gene.

This clone was observed a handful of times. The chain joins TRBV4-3 to TRBJ2-3; a weak D match, TRBD1 (6 bases). Deletions cut 4 bases from V and 0 bases from J, with 14 bases between. The CDR3 has 16 amino acids. Per germline, CDR1 LGHNA and CDR2 YSLEER. CDR3 in amino acids: CASSLLTGLSTDTQYF. CDR3 DNA: TGCGCCAGCAGCCTGCTAACAGGGCTAAGCACAGATACGCAGTATTTT.

The V call is TRBV23-1, the J call TRBJ1-5; possibly TRBD1 for D (6 bases). TRBV23-1 qualifies as an ORF whose function is uncertain. V lost 3 bases and J lost 11, with 11 bases in between. This CDR3 has 12 residues. The DNA of the CDR3 is TGCGCCAGCAGTCATCACAGGGTGTCCCAGCATTTT. Translated, it gives CASSHHRVSQHF.

This chain joins TRBV13 and TRBJ1-6; TRBD1 agrees at 9 bases. Germline-derived CDR1 and CDR2 are PRHDT and FYEKMQ (reference sequence). The CDR3 has 15 amino acids. V trimming: 0 bases; J trimming: 9 bases; junction bases outside the gene matches: 3. Here the CDR3 DNA reads TGTGCCAGCAGCTTAGGCCTGACAGGGGGTTCACCCCTCCACTTT. It yields the protein CASSLGLTGGSPLHF.

This clone has only a few counts. The likely explanation is a read error, given a far larger clone one base away. The chain employs TRBV7-9 and TRBJ2-7; D is unclear. CDR3 length: 15 amino acids. V lost 6 bases, J lost 0 bases, and 15 bases lay in between. Germline-derived CDR1 and CDR2 are SEHNR and FQNEAQ (reference sequence). CDR3 coding DNA: TGTGCCAGCAGGCTAGATTGGACCTACTCCTACGAGCAGTACTTC. Translating gives CASRLDWTYSYEQYF.

This chain links TRBV29-1 with TRBJ2-7, with D possibly being TRBD2 (5 bases). The germline CDR1 and CDR2 sequences are SQVTM and ANQGSEA. The CDR3 is made up of 11 amino acids. V was shortened by 5 bases and J by 5 bases, with 10 bases between the two germline ends. CDR3 bases: TGCAGCGTTCCCCGAGGGAACGAGCAGTACTTC. It encodes CSVPRGNEQYF.

The table lists this clone with a few counts. V usage is TRBV6-6 and J usage is TRBJ1-2; tentatively, D is TRBD1 (5 bases). Germline V gives CDR1 MNHNY, CDR2 SVGAGI (reference sequence). Trimming took off 2 bases at V and 6 bases at J, with 16 bases between the two ends. This CDR3 contains 15 residues. The CDR3 region is CASSYAGTPRDGYTF. CDR3 nucleotide sequence: TGTGCCAGCAGTTACGCCGGGACGCCGAGGGATGGCTACACCTTC.

The rearrangement links TRBV2 to TRBJ2-1; D gene uncertain. Germline CDR1 is SNHLY and CDR2 is FYNNEI. The CDR3 is 15 amino acids. V lost 5 bases, J lost 0 bases, and 11 bases lay in between. CDR3 region: CASSRWDSSYNEQFF. The CDR3 DNA reads TGTGCCAGCAGTCGGTGGGATAGCTCCTACAATGAGCAGTTCTTC.

This clone has just a few counts. The chain recombines TRBV5-6 with TRBJ1-5, with D unresolved. V was trimmed by 2 bases and J by 5 bases, leaving 5 bases between them. CDR3 length: 12 residues. Germline loops: CDR1 SGHDT, CDR2 YYEEEE. CDR3 in DNA: TGTGCCAGCAGCTTTATGGATCAGCCCCAGCATTTT. Translation: CASSFMDQPQHF.

The table lists this clone with a few counts. The V gene is TRBV13, the J gene TRBJ2-5; a possible D gene is TRBD1 (5 bases). V was shortened by 1 base and J by 9 bases, with 12 bases between the two germline ends. CDR1 and CDR2 from the germline V gene are PRHDT and FYEKMQ (reference sequence). This CDR3 has 13 amino acids. The DNA of the CDR3 is TGTGCCAGCAGCTTAGAAGGGGATAGGTCCCAGTACTTC. It is translated as CASSLEGDRSQYF. Complete variable domain (other parts from reference TRBV13 and TRBJ2-5): AAGVIQSPRHLIKEKRETATLKCYPIPRHDTVYWYQQGPGQDPQFLISFYEKMQSDKGSIPDRFSAQQFSDYHSELNMSSLELGDSALYFCASSLEGDRSQYFGPGTRLLVL.

This clone is medium-sized (0.01 to 0.1%) within its sample. J is TRBJ2-7 and V is TRBV30, with 9 bases fitting TRBD1. In germline, CDR1 is GTSNPN, CDR2 SVGIG (reference sequence). V lost 2 bases, J lost 3 bases, and 5 bases stayed unmatched. The CDR3 runs to 14 residues. The CDR3 nucleotides read TGTGCCTGGAGTCCCGGGACAGGGATCTACGAGCAGTACTTC. Protein sequence: CAWSPGTGIYEQYF.

The chain's CDR3 is CASSSHPSGGASEKLFF. CDR3 in DNA: TGTGCCAGCAGCTCCCATCCTTCAGGCGGCGCGTCTGAAAAACTGTTTTTT. V and J are TRBV13 and TRBJ1-4, with no clear D. CDR3 length: 17 amino acids. Per germline, CDR1 PRHDT and CDR2 FYEKMQ (reference sequence). V was pared by 4 bases and J by 7 bases, with 22 bases between.

The chain employs TRBV19 and TRBJ1-5; D may be TRBD1 (5 bases). The V gene's germline CDR1 is LNHDA and CDR2 SQIVND (reference sequence). Trimming removed 5 bases from V and 5 bases from J, with 13 bases in between. The CDR3 runs 14 residues. The CDR3 here is CASSSQGSHQPQHF. CDR3 DNA: TGTGCCAGTAGTTCCCAGGGTTCGCATCAGCCCCAGCATTTT.

The CDR3 DNA sequence: TGTGCCACCAGCAGAGATGGGGCAGGGAGGGTAAATGGCTACACCTTC. It specifies CATSRDGAGRVNGYTF. The chain has TRBV15 and TRBJ1-2; D is possibly TRBD1 (5 bases). The CDR3 sequence is 16 residues long. Germline assignment: CDR1 LNHNV and CDR2 YYDKDF (reference sequence). Trimming left V 0 bases short and J 6 bases short, with 17 bases between. Complete variable domain (other parts from reference TRBV15 and TRBJ1-2): DAMVIQNPRYQVTQFGKPVTLSCSQTLNHNVMYWYQQKSSQAPKLLFHYYDKDFNNEADTPDNFQSRRPNTSFCFLDIRSPGLGDTAMYLCATSRDGAGRVNGYTFGSGTRLTVV.

This chain uses TRBV6-5 with TRBJ2-2; D is unclear. The V and J ends lost 3 bases and 4 bases respectively, with 6 bases between them. This CDR3 contains 13 residues. Germline V gives CDR1 MNHEY, CDR2 SVGAGI. The CDR3: CASSYRATGELFF. The CDR3 bases are TGTGCCAGCAGTTATAGGGCCACCGGGGAGCTGTTTTTT.

The chain recombines TRBV30 with TRBJ1-1; D possibly corresponds to TRBD1 (6 bases). The CDR3 totals 14 residues. Between the trimmed V and J ends, which lost 2 bases and 4 bases, there was a span of 14 bases. From germline, CDR1 is GTSNPN and CDR2 SVGIG (reference sequence). The DNA for the CDR3 is TGTGCCTGGAGTATTAAGGGGGGATTCACTGAAGCTTTCTTT. Protein sequence: CAWSIKGGFTEAFF.

The chain combines TRBV7-6 with TRBJ1-1, with D tentatively TRBD1 (5 bases). The CDR3 has 14 residues. Germline assignment: CDR1 SGHVS and CDR2 FNYEAQ. Trimming left V 5 bases short and J 4 bases short, with 14 bases between. CDR3 DNA sequence: TGTGCCAGCAGCCCCGTTGGGGGAAGCACTGAAGCTTTCTTT. Its protein is CASSPVGGSTEAFF.